The rows below give T cell receptor beta chains drawn from one sample of a study of OX40 agonist ivuxolimab in advanced cancers. Here immunoSEQ multiplex PCR was the method, and the copy in TCRdb shows in-frame clones only, minus some. The table records under 75,000 clones, over 80% of them present only once. The sequences come from CD4+ or CD8+ T cells sorted from blood, collected in a trial of the OX40 agonist ivuxolimab. These receptors all come from an adult with an advanced solid tumor such as melanoma, head and neck, liver or kidney cancer. Both conserved end residues are part of each CDR3. The order of the fields is V gene, J gene, D gene, clone size, CDR3 DNA, CDR3 protein. D genes are given only for firm matches. A row's size may be missing; if present it is once, few, many or a size class.

>TRBV4-3|TRBJ2-7|-|-
TGCGCCAGCAGCCAAGATCGGCAGGGAATTTACGAGCAGTACTTC
CASSQDRQGIYEQYF
>TRBV5-5|TRBJ1-2|-|-
TGTGCCAGCAGCTTGGGGGGTCTCGCCGGGGTTTCTAACTATGGCTACACCTTC
CASSLGGLAGVSNYGYTF
>TRBV14|TRBJ1-1|-|-
TGTGCCAGCAGCCAAGAATCACGGGACGGCACTGAAGCTTTCTTT
CASSQESRDGTEAFF
>TRBV5-4|TRBJ2-5|-|-
TGTGCCAGCGGACACCGAACGTTTCAAGAGACCCAGTACTTC
CASGHRTFQETQYF
>TRBV7-9|TRBJ2-1|TRBD1|-
TGTGCCAGCAGCTTAGGGCACGGGACAGGGTACAATGAGCAGTTCTTC
CASSLGHGTGYNEQFF
>TRBV11-3|TRBJ1-4|-|-
TGTGCCAGCAGCCGGGGACATACGGAGGGTGAAAAACTGTTTTTT
CASSRGHTEGEKLFF
>TRBV6-5|TRBJ2-1|-|-
TGTGCCAGCGCCCGTAGCGGAGGGTACAATGAGCAGTTCTTC
CASARSGGYNEQFF
>TRBV28|TRBJ1-4|-|-
TGTGCCAGCAAGGGTAACCCCCGGGGACGCAAAGAAAAACTGTTTTTT
CASKGNPRGRKEKLFF
>TRBV28|TRBJ2-2|TRBD2|once
TGTGCCAGCAGCTGGAGCGGGAGGGGGACCGGGGAGCTGTTTTTT
CASSWSGRGTGELFF
>TRBV7-9|TRBJ2-1|TRBD1|-
TGTGCCAGCAGCTTAGTTAGCCCTTCGAGGGACAGCTCCTACAATGAGCAGTTCTTC
CASSLVSPSRDSSYNEQFF
>TRBV6-1|TRBJ2-7|-|few
TGTGCCACCGGGATCTACGAGCAGTACTTC
CATGIYEQYF
>TRBV27|TRBJ1-1|-|-
TGTGCCAGCAGTTTGGGGCGGGTGGGCACTGAAGCTTTCTTT
CASSLGRVGTEAFF
>TRBV7-9|TRBJ2-1|TRBD1|few
TGTGCCAGCAGCTCCACGGACAGGGGGCGCGTAAATGAGCAGTTCTTC
CASSSTDRGRVNEQFF
>TRBV25-1|TRBJ2-7|-|few
TGTGCCAGCAGCGCCGGCCGGGACGAGGAGCAGTACTTC
CASSAGRDEEQYF
>TRBV28|TRBJ2-1|-|once
TGTGCCAGCAGCAATTACTTCAGTGGCGAGGAGCCGTTCTTC
CASSNYFSGEEPFF
>TRBV4-3|TRBJ2-5|-|-
TGCGCCAGCAGCCACGCTGGGATAGAGACCCAGTACTTC
CASSHAGIETQYF
>TRBV4-3|TRBJ2-7|-|-
TGCGCCAGCAGCCAAGATTCCGGTGCCCCAGACGCCCCACCCTACGAGCAGTACTTC
CASSQDSGAPDAPPYEQYF
>TRBV19|TRBJ2-2|-|-
TGTGCCAGTAGAAGTGGGTTGATGGGAACCGGGGAGCTGTTTTTT
CASRSGLMGTGELFF
>TRBV11-3|TRBJ1-1|-|medium-sized
TGTGCCAGCAGCTTAGTATCAAGGAACACTGAAGCTTTCTTT
CASSLVSRNTEAFF
>TRBV28|TRBJ2-7|-|-
TGTGCCAGCAGTTTAGTCGGTAGCTCCTACGAGCAGTACTTC
CASSLVGSSYEQYF
>TRBV6-1|TRBJ2-7|TRBD2|once
TGTGCCAGCAGTGAAGCGGGAGGGATTTACGAGCAGTACTTC
CASSEAGGIYEQYF
>TRBV27|TRBJ2-1|TRBD2|-
TGTGCCAGCAGTTCAGGCCCCGGGGGGGTTGAGCAGTTCTTC
CASSSGPGGVEQFF